The clone carrying this T cell receptor (beta chain) was counted ten times or more. The antigen is unknown. After removal of 0 bases from V and 6 bases from J, the junction contained 4 bases not matched to a gene. The CDR3 has 16 residues. These data originate in a study of regulatory T cells in long-lasting Graves disease. Overall study results and limits: Persistent Graves' patients showed less TCR diversity than newly diagnosed patients showed.

Specified time point: newly diagnosed GD, antithyroid drugs for less than 3 months. The TCR library used RNA extracted from PBMCs. An endocrinology department located in Xi'an, China, was where the patients came from. Researchers made TCR beta libraries by using iRepertoire HTBI primers and running Arm-PCR on CDR3 regions. TCRdb reanalysed the multiplex PCR reads using MiXCR and keeps one entry per CDR3 protein. This table has 510,000 or so distinct CDR3 sequences, approximately 12% appearing once. In addition, the sample was reused for a study of T cells in Graves' hyperthyroidism and ophthalmopathy.

The material was peripheral blood mononuclear cells (PBMCs), obtained at new diagnosis, from a patient treated with antithyroid drugs. This sequence originates from a woman in her 30s with Graves disease. The chain is built from TRBV12-3 or TRBV12-4 and TRBJ2-1, with 11 nucleotides matching TRBD1. CDR3: CASSLAQGTGGNEQFF. DNA of the CDR3: TGTGCCAGCAGTTTAGCGCAGGGGACAGGGGGCAATGAGCAGTTCTTC.